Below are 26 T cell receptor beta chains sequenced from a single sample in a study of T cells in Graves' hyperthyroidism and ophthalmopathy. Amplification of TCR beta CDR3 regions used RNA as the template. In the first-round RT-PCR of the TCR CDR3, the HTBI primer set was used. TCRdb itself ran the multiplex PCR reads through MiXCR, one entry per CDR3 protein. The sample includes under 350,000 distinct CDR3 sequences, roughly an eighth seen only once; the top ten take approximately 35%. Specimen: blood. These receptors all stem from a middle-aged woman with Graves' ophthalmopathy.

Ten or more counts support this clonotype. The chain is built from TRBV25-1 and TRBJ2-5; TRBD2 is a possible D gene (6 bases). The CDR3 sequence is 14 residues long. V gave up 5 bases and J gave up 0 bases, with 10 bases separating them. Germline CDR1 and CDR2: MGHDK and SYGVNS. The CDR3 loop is CASSIWGDQETQYF. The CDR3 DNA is TGTGCCAGCAGTATCTGGGGGGACCAAGAGACCCAGTACTTC. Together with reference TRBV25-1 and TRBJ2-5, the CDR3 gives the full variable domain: EADIYQTPRYLVIGTGKKITLECSQTMGHDKMYWYQQDPGMELHLIHYSYGVNSTEKGDLSSESTVSRIRTEHFPLTLESARPSHTSQYLCASSIWGDQETQYFGPGTRLLVL.

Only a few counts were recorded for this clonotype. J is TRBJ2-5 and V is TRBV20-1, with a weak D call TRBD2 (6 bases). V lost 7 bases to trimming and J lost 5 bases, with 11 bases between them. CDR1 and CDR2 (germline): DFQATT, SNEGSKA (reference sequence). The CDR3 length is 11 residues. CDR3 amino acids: CSGDWLETQYF. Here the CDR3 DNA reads TGCAGTGGGGACTGGCTTGAGACCCAGTACTTC.

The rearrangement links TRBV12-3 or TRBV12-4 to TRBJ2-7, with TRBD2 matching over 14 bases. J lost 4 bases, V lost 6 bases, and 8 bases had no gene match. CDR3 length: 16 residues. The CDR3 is CASSPSGTSGSYEQYF. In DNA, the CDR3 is TGTGCCAGCAGCCCCTCCGGGACTAGCGGGAGTTACGAGCAGTACTTC.

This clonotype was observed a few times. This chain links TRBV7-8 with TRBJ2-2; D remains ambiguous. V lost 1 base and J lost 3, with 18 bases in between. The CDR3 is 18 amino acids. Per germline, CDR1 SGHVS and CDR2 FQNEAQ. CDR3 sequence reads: CASSLEPHQSLYTGELFF. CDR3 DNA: TGTGCCAGCAGCTTAGAACCCCACCAATCCCTTTACACCGGGGAGCTGTTTTTT.

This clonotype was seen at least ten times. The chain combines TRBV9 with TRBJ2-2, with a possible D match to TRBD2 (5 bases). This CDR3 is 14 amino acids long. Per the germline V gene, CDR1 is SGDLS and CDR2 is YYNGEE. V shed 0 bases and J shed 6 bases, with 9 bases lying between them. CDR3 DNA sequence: TGTGCCAGCAGCGTAGCCTCTAGCTCCGGGGAGCTGTTTTTT. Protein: CASSVASSSGELFF.

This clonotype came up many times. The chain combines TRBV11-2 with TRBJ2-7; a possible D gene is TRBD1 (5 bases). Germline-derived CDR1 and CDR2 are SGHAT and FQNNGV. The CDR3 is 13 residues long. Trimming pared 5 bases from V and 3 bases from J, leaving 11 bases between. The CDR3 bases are TGTGCCAGCAGCGTCGGACACCTCTACGAGCAGTACTTC. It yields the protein CASSVGHLYEQYF.

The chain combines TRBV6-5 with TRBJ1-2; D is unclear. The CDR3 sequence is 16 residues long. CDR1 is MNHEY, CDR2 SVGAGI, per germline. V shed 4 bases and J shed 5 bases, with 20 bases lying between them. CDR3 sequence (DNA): TGTGCCAGCAGTTCCCTAATGATAGGACTTGATTATGGCTACACCTTC. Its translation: CASSSLMIGLDYGYTF.

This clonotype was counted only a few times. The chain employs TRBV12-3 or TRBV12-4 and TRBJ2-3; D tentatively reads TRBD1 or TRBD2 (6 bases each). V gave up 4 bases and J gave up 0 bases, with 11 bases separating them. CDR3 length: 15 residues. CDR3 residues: CASSSRGDSTDTQYF. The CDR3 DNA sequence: TGTGCCAGCAGTTCTAGGGGGGATAGCACAGATACGCAGTATTTT.

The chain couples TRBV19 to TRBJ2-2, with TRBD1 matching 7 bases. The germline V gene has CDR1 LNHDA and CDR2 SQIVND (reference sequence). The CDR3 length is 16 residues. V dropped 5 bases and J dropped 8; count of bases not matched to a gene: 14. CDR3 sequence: CASSSRDRIVVGELFF. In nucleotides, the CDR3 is TGTGCCAGTAGTTCCCGGGACAGAATAGTTGTGGGGGAGCTGTTTTTT.

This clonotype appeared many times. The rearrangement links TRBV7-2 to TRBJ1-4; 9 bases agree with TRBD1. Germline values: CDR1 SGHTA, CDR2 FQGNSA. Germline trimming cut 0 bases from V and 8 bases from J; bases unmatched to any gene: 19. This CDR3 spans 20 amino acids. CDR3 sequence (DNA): TGTGCCAGCAGCTTAGCCCTCACCCTCGGGACAGGGAACTTCGGGGAAAAACTGTTTTTT. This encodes CASSLALTLGTGNFGEKLFF.

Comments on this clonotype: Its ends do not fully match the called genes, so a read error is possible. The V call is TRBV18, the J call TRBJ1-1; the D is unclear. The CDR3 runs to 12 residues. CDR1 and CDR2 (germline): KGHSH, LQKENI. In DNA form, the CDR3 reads TGTGCCAGCTTACCACCTTCTACTGAAGCTTTCTTT. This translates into CASLPPSTEAFF.

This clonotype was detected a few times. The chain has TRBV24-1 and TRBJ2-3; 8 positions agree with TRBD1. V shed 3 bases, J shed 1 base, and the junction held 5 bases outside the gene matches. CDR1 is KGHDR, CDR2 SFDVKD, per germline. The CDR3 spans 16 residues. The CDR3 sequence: CATSDPTGGGTDTQYF. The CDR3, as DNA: TGTGCCACCAGTGATCCCACAGGGGGAGGCACAGATACGCAGTATTTT.

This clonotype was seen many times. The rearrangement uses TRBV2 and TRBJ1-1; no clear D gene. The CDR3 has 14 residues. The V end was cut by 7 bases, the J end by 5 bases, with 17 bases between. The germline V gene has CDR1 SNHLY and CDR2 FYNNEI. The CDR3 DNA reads TGTGCCAGCACAGGACTCATAAGCGGGACTGAAGCTTTCTTT. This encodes CASTGLISGTEAFF. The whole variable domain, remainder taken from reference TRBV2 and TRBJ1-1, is EPEVTQTPSHQVTQMGQEVILRCVPISNHLYFYWYRQILGQKVEFLVSFYNNEISEKSEIFDDQFSVERPDGSNFTLKIRSTKLEDSAMYFCASTGLISGTEAFFGQGTRLTVV.

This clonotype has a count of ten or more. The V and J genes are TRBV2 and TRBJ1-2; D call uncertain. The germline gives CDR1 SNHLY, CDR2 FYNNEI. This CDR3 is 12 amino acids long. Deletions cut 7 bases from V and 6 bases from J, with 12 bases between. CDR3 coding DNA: TGTGCCAGCACTGAGGGATTGGATGGCTACACCTTC. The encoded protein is CASTEGLDGYTF. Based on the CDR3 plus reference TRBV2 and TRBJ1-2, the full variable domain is EPEVTQTPSHQVTQMGQEVILRCVPISNHLYFYWYRQILGQKVEFLVSFYNNEISEKSEIFDDQFSVERPDGSNFTLKIRSTKLEDSAMYFCASTEGLDGYTFGSGTRLTVV.

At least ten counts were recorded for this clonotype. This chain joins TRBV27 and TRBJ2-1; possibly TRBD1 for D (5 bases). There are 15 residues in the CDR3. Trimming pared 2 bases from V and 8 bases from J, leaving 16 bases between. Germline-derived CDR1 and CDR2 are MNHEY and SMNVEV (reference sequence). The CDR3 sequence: CASSLKGFGYYEQFF. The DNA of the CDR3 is TGTGCCAGCAGTTTAAAGGGGTTTGGGTACTATGAGCAGTTCTTC.

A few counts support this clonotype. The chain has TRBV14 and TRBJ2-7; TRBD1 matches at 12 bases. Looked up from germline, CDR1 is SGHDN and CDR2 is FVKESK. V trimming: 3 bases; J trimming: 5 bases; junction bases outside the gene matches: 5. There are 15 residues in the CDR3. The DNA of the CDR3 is TGTGCCAGCAGCCAGGGGACAGGGGGCATCGACGAGCAGTACTTC. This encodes CASSQGTGGIDEQYF.

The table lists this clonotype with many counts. Here the CDR3 reads CASSRDRGSRMNTEAFF. CDR3 DNA sequence: TGTGCCAGCAGCAGGGACAGGGGGAGCCGTATGAACACTGAAGCTTTCTTT. J is TRBJ1-1 and V is TRBV5-8; TRBD1 matches 11 bases. In germline, CDR1 is SGHTS, CDR2 YDEGEE. The CDR3 loop spans 17 amino acids. Trimming took 4 bases from V and 0 from J; bases not matched to a gene: 8.

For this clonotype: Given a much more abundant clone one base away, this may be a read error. The CDR3 sequence: CSVDKAGLGRAKAFF. CDR3 DNA: TGCAGCGTTGATAAGGCGGGGCTCGGCAGGGCTAAAGCTTTCTTT. The chain combines TRBV29-1 with TRBJ1-1, with D tentatively TRBD1 (5 bases). Germline values: CDR1 SQVTM, CDR2 ANQGSEA. This CDR3 spans 15 amino acids. Trimming stripped 3 bases from V and 9 bases from J, with 23 bases between. The whole variable domain, filled in from reference TRBV29-1 and TRBJ1-1, reads SAVISQKPSRDICQRGTSLTIQCQVDSQVTMMFWYRQQPGQSLTLIATANQGSEATYESGFVIDKFPISRPNLTFSTLTVSNMSPEDSSIYLCSVDKAGLGRAKAFFGQGTRLTVV.

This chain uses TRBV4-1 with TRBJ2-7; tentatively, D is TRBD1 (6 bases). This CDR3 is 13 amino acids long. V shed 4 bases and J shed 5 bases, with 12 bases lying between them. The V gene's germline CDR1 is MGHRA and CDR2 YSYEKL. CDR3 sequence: CASSRGQYDEQYF. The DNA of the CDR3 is TGCGCCAGCAGCCGAGGACAGTACGACGAGCAGTACTTC.

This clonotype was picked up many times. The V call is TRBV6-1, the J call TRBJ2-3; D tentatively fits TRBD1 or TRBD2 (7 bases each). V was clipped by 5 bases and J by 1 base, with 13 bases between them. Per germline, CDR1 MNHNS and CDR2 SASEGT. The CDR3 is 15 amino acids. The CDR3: CASSYSGGGTDTQYF. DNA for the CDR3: TGTGCCAGCAGTTACTCAGGGGGGGGCACAGATACGCAGTATTTT.

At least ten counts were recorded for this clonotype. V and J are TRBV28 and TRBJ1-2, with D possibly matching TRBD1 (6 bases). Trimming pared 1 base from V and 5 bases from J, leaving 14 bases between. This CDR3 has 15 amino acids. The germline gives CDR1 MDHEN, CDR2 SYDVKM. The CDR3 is CASSLSGALGYGYTF. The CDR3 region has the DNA TGTGCCAGCAGTTTATCGGGGGCTTTAGGGTATGGCTACACCTTC.

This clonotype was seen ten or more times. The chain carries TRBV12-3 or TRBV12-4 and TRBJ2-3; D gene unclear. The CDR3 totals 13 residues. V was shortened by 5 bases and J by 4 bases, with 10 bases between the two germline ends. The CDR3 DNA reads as TGTGCCAGCAGTCCCCCAGGATCAGATACGCAGTATTTT. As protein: CASSPPGSDTQYF.

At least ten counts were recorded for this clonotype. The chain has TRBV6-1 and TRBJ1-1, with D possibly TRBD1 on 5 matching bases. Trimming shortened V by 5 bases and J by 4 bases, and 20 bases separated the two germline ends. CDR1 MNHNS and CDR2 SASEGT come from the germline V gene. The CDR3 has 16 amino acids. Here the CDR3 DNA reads TGTGCCAGCAGTCATAACAGGTGGGCATCCATCACTGAAGCTTTCTTT. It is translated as CASSHNRWASITEAFF.

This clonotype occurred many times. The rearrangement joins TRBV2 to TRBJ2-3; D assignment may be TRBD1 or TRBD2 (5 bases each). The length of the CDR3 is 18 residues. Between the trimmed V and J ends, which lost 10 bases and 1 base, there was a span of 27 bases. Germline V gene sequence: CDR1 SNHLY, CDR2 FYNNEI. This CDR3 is CAIVLGTAVKKRTDTQYF. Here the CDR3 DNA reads TGTGCCATCGTCCTCGGGACGGCGGTAAAGAAGCGCACAGATACGCAGTATTTT.

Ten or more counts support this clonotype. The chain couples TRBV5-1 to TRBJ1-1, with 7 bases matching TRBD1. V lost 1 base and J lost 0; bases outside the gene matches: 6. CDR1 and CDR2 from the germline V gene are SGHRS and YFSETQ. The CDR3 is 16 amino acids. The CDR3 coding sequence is TGCGCCAGCAGCTTGCAAGGGGGCGGAATGAACACTGAAGCTTTCTTT. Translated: CASSLQGGGMNTEAFF. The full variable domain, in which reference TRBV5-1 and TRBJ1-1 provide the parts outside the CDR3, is KAGVTQTPRYLIKTRGQQVTLSCSPISGHRSVSWYQQTPGQGLQFLFEYFSETQRNKGNFPGRFSGRQFSNSRSEMNVSTLELGDSALYLCASSLQGGGMNTEAFFGQGTRLTVV.

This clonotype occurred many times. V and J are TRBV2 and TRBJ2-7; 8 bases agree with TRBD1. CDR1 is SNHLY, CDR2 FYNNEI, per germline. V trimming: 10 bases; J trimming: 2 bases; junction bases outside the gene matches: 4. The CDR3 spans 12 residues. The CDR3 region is CATSGQAYEQYF. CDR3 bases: TGTGCCACCTCGGGACAGGCCTACGAGCAGTACTTC.